This record looks at one T cell receptor (beta chain) sequence and its context. Its antigen is still unknown. Trimming shortened V by 6 bases and J by 9 bases, and 12 bases separated the two germline ends. The germline V gene has CDR1 MNHEY and CDR2 SVGAGI. This CDR3 is 12 amino acids long. The data stem from a study of cytomegalovirus exposure and HLA in healthy donors. Researchers ran the PCR with 60 Vbeta and 13 Jbeta primers. TCRdb keeps only in-frame clones here, not all; method: immunoSEQ multiplex PCR. The sample includes around 140,000 clones, more than 75% of them seen just once. Study-level findings and limits: A later analysis linked a missense DCLRE1C variant to TCR beta V- and J-gene trimming. A later analysis showed TCR association rates differing by HLA locus, peaking at DRB1 and lowest at HLA-C.

V usage is TRBV6-5 and J usage is TRBJ2-1; tentatively, D is TRBD1 (5 bases). Material for sequencing was PBMCs. The TCR sequence derives from a woman in her 50s in good health and CMV-seropositive. The CDR3: CASRTQGGEQFF. In nucleotides, the CDR3 is TGTGCCAGCAGAACCCAGGGTGGTGAGCAGTTCTTC.